The entry that follows covers one T cell receptor beta chain sequence. Its target is unknown. The PCR made use of 60 Vbeta and 13 Jbeta primers. Profiled with immunoSEQ multiplex PCR; TCRdb holds only in-frame clones, not every one. The table shows about 160,000 clones, with around three quarters occurring only once. CDR3 length: 16 residues. Germline V CDR1 and CDR2: LNHDA, SQIVND (reference sequence). The V gene lost 7 bases and the J gene lost 0 bases, with 18 bases spanning the gap. This entry belongs to a study of cytomegalovirus exposure and HLA in healthy donors. Study observations and caveats: The authors judged a highly shared variant cluster likely a sequencing artifact.

V gene TRBV19 combines with J gene TRBJ1-1, with D tentatively TRBD1 (5 bases). The sequence was obtained from a woman aged 40 to 55 in good health and CMV-seronegative. Sequencing was done on a sample of PBMCs. The CDR3 loop reads CASTPTGGFMNTEAFF. The CDR3 DNA sequence: TGTGCCAGTACCCCGACCGGGGGATTCATGAACACTGAAGCTTTCTTT.